The sequence of this TCR beta chain was determined in a study of blood T cell repertoires in COVID-19. Study as a whole: COVID-19 samples from acute and convalescent phases originated in the United States, Italy and Spain. T cells, B-cell-depleted T cells, or PBMCs supplied cDNA or gDNA.

Per the original data handling: By means of reference gene primer amplification, nucleated cell counts were estimated. Here immunoSEQ multiplex PCR was the method, and the copy in TCRdb shows in-frame clones only, minus some. V, J and clone size reflect that table, while D and trimming were determined from the DNA. The sample contains fewer than 300,000 clones, more than 65% of which appear only once. The V end was cut by 1 base, the J end by 8 bases, with 15 bases between. This CDR3 comprises 15 residues. CDR1 is LNHNV, CDR2 YYDKDF, per germline (reference sequence). This clone has just a few counts.

This TCR was sampled from a woman younger than 35 with acute or convalescent COVID-19. The sequencing sample was made of peripheral blood. The V call is TRBV15, the J call TRBJ2-1, with D perhaps matching TRBD1 (6 bases). The CDR3 bases are TGTGCCACCAGCAGAGCAGCCAGCCCAGGGGATGAGCAGTTCTTC. Translation gives CATSRAASPGDEQFF.